The entry below describes one T cell receptor beta chain. This CDR3 has 16 residues. J lost 4 bases, V lost 2 bases, and 7 bases had no gene match. Germline loops: CDR1 SGHRS, CDR2 YFSETQ. Clones were sequenced by immunoSEQ multiplex PCR, and TCRdb holds only the in-frame ones, with some missing. The table records nearly 300,000 clones, around 77% of them present only once. These data belong to a study of cytotoxic CD8 clonotypes in ibrutinib-treated CLL. The TCR was taken from a human donor with chronic lymphocytic leukemia. This chain uses TRBV5-1 with TRBJ2-3; 10 positions agree with TRBD2. The sample was PBMCs, taken at disease progression, from a patient treated with ibrutinib. As DNA, the CDR3 is TGCGCCAGCAGCTTCCCTAGCGGGAGTGGTGCAGATACGCAGTATTTT. Protein: CASSFPSGSGADTQYF.